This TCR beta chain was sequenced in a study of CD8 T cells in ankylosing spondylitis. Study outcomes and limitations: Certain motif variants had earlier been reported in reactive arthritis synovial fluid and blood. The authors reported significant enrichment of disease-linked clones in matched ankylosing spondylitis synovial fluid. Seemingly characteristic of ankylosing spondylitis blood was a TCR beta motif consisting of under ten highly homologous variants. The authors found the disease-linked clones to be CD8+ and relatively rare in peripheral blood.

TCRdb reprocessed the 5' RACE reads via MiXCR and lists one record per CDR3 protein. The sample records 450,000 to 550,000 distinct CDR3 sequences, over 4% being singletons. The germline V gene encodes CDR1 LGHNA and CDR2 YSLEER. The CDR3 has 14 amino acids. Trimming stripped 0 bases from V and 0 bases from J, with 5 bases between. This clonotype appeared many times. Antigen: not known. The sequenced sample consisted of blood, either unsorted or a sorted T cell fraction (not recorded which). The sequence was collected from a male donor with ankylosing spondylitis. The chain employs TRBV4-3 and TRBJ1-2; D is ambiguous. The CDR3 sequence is CASSQDQTNYGYTF. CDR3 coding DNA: TGCGCCAGCAGCCAAGATCAGACTAACTATGGCTACACCTTC.